This T cell receptor beta chain stems from a study of T cell repertoires in cytomegalovirus infection. Study-level background: An indication of both CMV infection and matching HLA type came from public TCR beta signatures. Study findings and constraints: HLA-C-restricted, CMV-specific TCR beta clonotypes were dominant ex vivo.

By proportion, this clonotype is medium-sized. Its matching antigen is unknown. One entry per CDR3 protein, called by TCRdb with MiXCR from the reads. The sample consists of some 200,000 distinct CDR3 sequences, about 21% of them appearing once. The CDR3 is 14 amino acids. Germline-derived CDR1 and CDR2 are SGHVS and FQNEAQ. V shed 1 base and J shed 7 bases, with 13 bases lying between them. This receptor was taken from a human donor in good health (CMV status not recorded). Some clones in this sample may be carry-over from other donors' samples. The chain links TRBV7-8 to TRBJ1-1; D remains unclear. Material for sequencing was PBMCs. The DNA of the CDR3 is TGTGCCAGCAGCTTAGGAATGGGGATGGGTGAAGCTTTCTTT. Its translation is CASSLGMGMGEAFF.